The source of this T cell receptor beta chain is a study of monozygotic twins with inflammatory bowel disease. The CDR3 contains 11 residues. Germline-derived CDR1 and CDR2 are SQVTM and ANQGSEA. TCRdb re-called the 5' RACE reads; one entry per CDR3 protein, DNA not given. The listing records some 130,000 distinct CDR3 sequences. The TCR comes from a human donor with ulcerative colitis or Crohn's disease, or a healthy co-twin of an affected twin (not recorded which). The sequencing sample was made of blood. The rearrangement uses TRBV29-1 and TRBJ2-2. The CDR3 spells CSVGDYEELFF.